Below are 25 T cell receptor beta chains sequenced from a single sample in a study of blood T cell repertoires in COVID-19. Repertoires were generated with immunoSEQ multiplex PCR, while TCRdb's copy carries only in-frame clones and drops some. The data show about 160,000 clones, about 88% seen once. The sample was peripheral blood. The receptors originated from a middle-aged man with acute or convalescent COVID-19.

The CDR3 coding sequence is TGTGCCAGCAGTTACCGGGAGGGAGGCTATGGCTACACCTTC. It codes for CASSYREGGYGYTF. The rearrangement uses TRBV27 and TRBJ1-2; no reliable D call. The CDR3 spans 14 residues. Germline V gene sequence: CDR1 MNHEY, CDR2 SMNVEV (reference sequence). Trimming removed 4 bases from V and 4 bases from J, with 13 bases in between.

This chain joins TRBV7-3 and TRBJ2-3, with 10 bases that match TRBD2. This CDR3 spans 16 amino acids. J was trimmed by 3 bases and V by 5 bases; bases with no gene match: 8. The germline V gene has CDR1 SGHTA and CDR2 FQGTGA. The CDR3 nucleotides read TGTGCCAGCAGCGCCTTAGGAGCGGGGGGGACAGATACGCAGTATTTT. Translating gives CASSALGAGGTDTQYF.

This chain connects TRBV9 to TRBJ1-4; TRBD1 aligns across 8 bases. Germline CDR1 SGDLS, CDR2 YYNGEE. This CDR3 has 16 amino acids. V lost 4 bases to trimming and J lost 5 bases; unmatched junction nucleotides: 10. The chain's CDR3 is CASSPWTGKGNEKLFF. DNA of the CDR3: TGTGCCAGCAGCCCGTGGACAGGGAAGGGGAATGAAAAACTGTTTTTT.

This chain links TRBV6-5 with TRBJ2-1, with TRBD1 matching over 7 bases. Germline V gene data show CDR1 as MNHEY and CDR2 as SVGAGI. The V segment lost 6 bases and the J segment 1 base; nucleotides outside the gene matches: 3. The CDR3 extends over 14 amino acids. DNA of the CDR3: TGTGCCAGCAGACCGGGACAGTCCTACAATGAGCAGTTCTTC. It yields the protein CASRPGQSYNEQFF.

This chain connects TRBV11-2 to TRBJ2-5, with 8 positions matching TRBD2. The CDR3 totals 17 residues. Germline lookup yields CDR1 SGHAT and CDR2 FQNNGV. J lost 1 base, V lost 5 bases, and 12 bases had no gene match. CDR3 in amino acids: CASSLSEAGGGQETQYF. The DNA for the CDR3 is TGTGCCAGCAGCCTCTCGGAGGCGGGGGGAGGCCAAGAGACCCAGTACTTC.

This chain joins TRBV11-2 and TRBJ1-2; D is unclear. The ends were cut back, 5 bases at V and 8 bases at J, with 12 bases in the middle. This CDR3 is 12 amino acids long. Germline V gene data show CDR1 as SGHAT and CDR2 as FQNNGV. CDR3 DNA sequence: TGTGCCAGCAGCCTCGAGGCGAGGGGCTACACCTTC. Its translation is CASSLEARGYTF.

This chain connects TRBV24-1 to TRBJ2-3; 8 bases map to TRBD2. J gave up 2 bases and V 2 bases, and 8 bases lay outside the gene matches. The CDR3 covers 17 residues. Germline CDR1 KGHDR, CDR2 SFDVKD. This chain's CDR3 is CATSDSLAGKNTDTQYF. The CDR3 DNA sequence: TGTGCCACCAGTGATTCCTTAGCGGGGAAGAACACAGATACGCAGTATTTT.

CDR3 amino acids: CASSQDRDFTYEQYF. The CDR3 nucleotides read TGTGCCAGCAGCCAAGACAGGGACTTTACCTACGAGCAGTACTTC. The chain couples TRBV3-1 (or the pseudogene TRBV3-2) to TRBJ2-7; perhaps TRBD2 as D (6 bases). The germline V and J ends were trimmed by 0 bases and 2 bases, with 11 bases remaining between them. CDR3 size: 15 residues. Germline V CDR1 and CDR2: LGHDT, YNNKEL (reference sequence).

The chain has TRBV7-2 and TRBJ2-1, with D maybe TRBD2 (6 bases). The CDR3 is 15 amino acids. CDR1 and CDR2 from the germline V gene are SGHTA and FQGNSA. V was pared by 5 bases and J by 4 bases, with 15 bases between. Here the CDR3 reads CASSPSRGTYNEQFF. The CDR3 bases are TGTGCCAGCAGCCCTTCCCGGGGGACGTACAATGAGCAGTTCTTC.

This chain uses TRBV6-5 with TRBJ2-7; 7 bases are a match to TRBD1. Trimming removed 4 bases from V and 4 bases from J; junction bases left unmatched: 7. Germline V gene sequence: CDR1 MNHEY, CDR2 SVGAGI. The CDR3 covers 14 residues. In DNA, the CDR3 is TGTGCCAGCAGTTCCCAAACAGGGGCGTACGAGCAGTACTTC. Its protein product is CASSSQTGAYEQYF.

This chain links TRBV2 with TRBJ2-7; the match to TRBD2 covers 11 bases. Germline V gives CDR1 SNHLY, CDR2 FYNNEI. The CDR3 consists of 15 residues. V gave up 5 bases and J gave up 0 bases; unmatched junction bases: 3. The CDR3: CASSYSGGASYEQYF. CDR3 bases: TGTGCCAGCAGTTATAGCGGGGGGGCCTCCTACGAGCAGTACTTC.

J is TRBJ2-2 and V is TRBV6-4; 8 nucleotides agree with TRBD1. J lost 4 bases, V lost 3 bases, and 1 base had no gene match. From germline, CDR1 is MRHNA and CDR2 SNTAGT. CDR3 length: 14 residues. CDR3 in DNA: TGTGCCAGCAGTGAAACAGGGGGCACCGGGGAGCTGTTTTTT. Its protein product is CASSETGGTGELFF.

This clone showed up just once. The chain links TRBV5-1 to TRBJ1-1; D unresolved. There are 15 residues in the CDR3. Germline CDR1 is SGHRS and CDR2 is YFSETQ. V lost 2 bases to trimming and J lost 4 bases, with 15 bases between them. The CDR3 bases are TGCGCCAGCAGCTTTACCGGGTCTCAAGGCACTGAAGCTTTCTTT. Protein product: CASSFTGSQGTEAFF.

The V call is TRBV2, the J call TRBJ2-7, with a weak D call TRBD1 (7 bases). Germline CDR1 and CDR2: SNHLY and FYNNEI. CDR3 length equals 15 residues. V was shortened by 7 bases and J by 5 bases, with 21 bases between the two germline ends. CDR3 bases: TGTGCCAGCAAGGACTACAGGGGCCCCCTTGACGAGCAGTACTTC. This codes for CASKDYRGPLDEQYF.

The chain couples TRBV27 to TRBJ1-2, with TRBD1 as a possible D gene (6 bases). V was cut by 3 bases and J by 0 bases, with 8 bases left in between. Germline V gene data show CDR1 as MNHEY and CDR2 as SMNVEV (reference sequence). This CDR3 has 14 residues. CDR3 in DNA: TGTGCCAGCAGTTTCACAGGGACTAACTATGGCTACACCTTC. Protein sequence: CASSFTGTNYGYTF.

This chain uses TRBV27 with TRBJ1-2; 9 positions match TRBD1. This CDR3 has 15 amino acids. J gave up 8 bases and V 5 bases, and 12 bases lay outside the gene matches. Germline V gene data show CDR1 as MNHEY and CDR2 as SMNVEV (reference sequence). The CDR3 loop is CASSPRTGGLEGYTF. The CDR3 DNA follows: TGTGCCAGCAGTCCCCGTACAGGGGGCTTGGAGGGCTACACCTTC.

This chain connects TRBV5-1 to TRBJ1-5, with 9 bases fitting TRBD1. The V segment lost 5 bases and the J segment 3 bases; nucleotides outside the gene matches: 6. The CDR3 spans 15 residues. Germline-derived CDR1 and CDR2 are SGHRS and YFSETQ. The CDR3 sequence is CASRPGTGLNQPQHF. As DNA, the CDR3 is TGCGCCAGCAGGCCCGGGACAGGGCTCAATCAGCCCCAGCATTTT.

This clone turned up a few times. The chain links TRBV11-2 to TRBJ2-7, with D unclear. Germline CDR1 is SGHAT and CDR2 is FQNNGV. The V end lost 4 bases, the J end lost 0 bases, and 16 bases lay between the germline ends. The CDR3 loop spans 16 amino acids. The CDR3 DNA is TGTGCCAGCAGCTCCGACTTACCCTACCTCTCCTACGAGCAGTACTTC. This sequence encodes CASSSDLPYLSYEQYF.

This clone appeared a few times. The chain employs TRBV6-1 and TRBJ1-2; D may be TRBD1 (5 bases). CDR1 MNHNS and CDR2 SASEGT come from the germline V gene. V was cut by 0 bases and J by 7 bases, with 12 bases left in between. The CDR3 has 14 amino acids. The CDR3 loop reads CASSEAQGLIGYTF. The DNA for the CDR3 is TGTGCCAGCAGTGAAGCGCAGGGTTTAATTGGCTACACCTTC.

The rearrangement uses TRBV30 and TRBJ2-2, with 10 positions matching TRBD1. The ends lost 0 bases at V and 2 bases at J; junction bases unmatched: 6. This CDR3 has 17 residues. From germline, CDR1 is GTSNPN and CDR2 SVGIG (reference sequence). CDR3 region: CAWSVPWDRGNTGELFF. Written as DNA, the CDR3 is TGTGCCTGGAGTGTACCCTGGGACAGGGGCAACACCGGGGAGCTGTTTTTT. Complete variable domain (other parts from reference TRBV30 and TRBJ2-2): SQTIHQWPATLVQPVGSPLSLECTVEGTSNPNLYWYRQAAGRGLQLLFYSVGIGQISSEVPQNLSASRPQDRQFILSSKKLLLSDSGFYLCAWSVPWDRGNTGELFFGEGSRLTVL.

The chain combines TRBV19 with TRBJ2-1; perhaps TRBD2 as D (7 bases). The CDR3 covers 16 residues. Trimming cost V 4 bases and J 5 bases, with 18 bases left between them. The germline V gene has CDR1 LNHDA and CDR2 SQIVND (reference sequence). The CDR3 loop reads CASSTYPGGGNNEQFF. DNA for the CDR3: TGTGCCAGTAGTACTTATCCGGGGGGCGGGAACAATGAGCAGTTCTTC.

J is TRBJ2-3 and V is TRBV15; 9 bases map to TRBD2. V shed 3 bases and J 9 bases; nucleotides not matched to a gene: 13. Germline assignment: CDR1 LNHNV and CDR2 YYDKDF (reference sequence). The CDR3 totals 16 residues. The CDR3 sequence: CATSRGSGGTVVTQYF. In DNA form, the CDR3 reads TGTGCCACCAGCAGGGGAAGCGGGGGGACCGTGGTAACGCAGTATTTT.

The gene calls are TRBV6-5 and TRBJ2-5; a weak D match, TRBD2 (6 bases). The V gene's germline CDR1 is MNHEY and CDR2 SVGAGI. The V gene lost 2 bases and the J gene lost 6 bases, with 16 bases spanning the gap. CDR3 length: 15 residues. CDR3 sequence reads: CASSYPLGGEKTQYF. The CDR3, as DNA: TGTGCCAGCAGTTACCCCCTCGGGGGAGAGAAGACCCAGTACTTC.

V usage is TRBV19 and J usage is TRBJ2-1, with D uncertain. Germline V lookup: CDR1 LNHDA, CDR2 SQIVND (reference sequence). The CDR3 totals 12 residues. Trimming stripped 11 bases from V and 4 bases from J, with 12 bases between. CDR3 nucleotides: TGTGCCGTGGTTGCGGATTACAATGAGCAGTTCTTC. Protein: CAVVADYNEQFF.

This clone occurred once. The V call is TRBV7-6, the J call TRBJ2-1, with 8 bases identical to TRBD2. CDR1 and CDR2 (germline): SGHVS, FNYEAQ. J lost 0 bases, V lost 10 bases, and 17 bases had no gene match. This CDR3 is 18 amino acids long. The CDR3 coding sequence is TGTGCCACCACCCCGGGGGTAGCGGGGCCGAGCTCCTACAATGAGCAGTTCTTC. Its translation: CATTPGVAGPSSYNEQFF.